The 15 T cell receptor beta chains listed next were all sequenced from one sample in a study of T-cell reconstitution after alpha-beta-depleted transplantation in children listed by TCRdb under 2016. To prepare the library, PCR was applied. Data came from an Illumina HiSeq 2500. TCR libraries were prepared with molecular barcoding, using unique molecular identifiers to normalize TCRbeta repertoire quantification. Through fastp at Q25 and MiXCR, TCRdb rebuilt clones from the public reads, retaining in-frame beta chains. Each entry merges the rows of one CDR3 protein and shows their most common DNA and genes. The sample contains 200,000 to 250,000 distinct CDR3 sequences, roughly 26% of them found a single time. Roughly 2.6% of the sample comes from the top ten. In the paper's terms, the treatment or condition label means: allogeneic hematopoietic cell transplantation with graft depleted of TCRalphabeta T cells and CD19 B cells.

The material sequenced was PBMCs, taken before TCRalphabeta/CD19-depleted stem cell transplant. These TCRs come from a girl aged 2-10 years with Fanconi anemia, due to receive a stem cell transplant.

Many counts were recorded for this clonotype. This chain links TRBV20-1 with TRBJ1-1, with no clear D. The CDR3 loop spans 15 amino acids. Germline V gene lookup returns CDR1 DFQATT and CDR2 SNEGSKA (reference sequence). Deletions cut 1 base from V and 0 bases from J, with 12 bases between. In DNA, the CDR3 is TGCAGTGCTAGAGTAGGGTGGGGATTGAACACTGAAGCTTTCTTT. This translates into CSARVGWGLNTEAFF.

The chain carries TRBV28 and TRBJ2-7, with 10 bases aligning to TRBD2. Germline loops: CDR1 MDHEN, CDR2 SYDVKM. The V segment lost 4 bases and the J segment 6 bases; nucleotides outside the gene matches: 9. This CDR3 contains 15 residues. The CDR3, as DNA: TGTGCCAGCAGTTCACCGACTAGCGGGCTCCCCGAGCAGTACTTC. Amino acids: CASSSPTSGLPEQYF.

This clonotype appeared many times. The V call is TRBV5-1, the J call TRBJ2-5; 9 bases are shared with TRBD1. This CDR3 is 15 amino acids long. Trimming at V came to 4 bases and at J to 2 bases, leaving 6 bases not matched to a gene. Germline V gives CDR1 SGHRS, CDR2 YFSETQ. CDR3 sequence: CASSPRDRDQETQYF. The CDR3, as DNA: TGCGCCAGCAGCCCCCGGGACAGGGATCAAGAGACCCAGTACTTC.

The genes are TRBV7-2 and TRBJ2-3; D not resolved. Per germline, CDR1 SGHTA and CDR2 FQGNSA. Trimming pared 1 base from V and 3 bases from J, leaving 8 bases between. CDR3 length: 14 residues. CDR3 in DNA: TGTGCCAGCAGCTTAGAGTGGTTGACAGATACGCAGTATTTT. Amino acid sequence: CASSLEWLTDTQYF.

This clonotype was counted many times. The chain couples TRBV28 to TRBJ2-1, with D tentatively TRBD2 (6 bases). Trimming removed 3 bases from V and 8 bases from J, with 20 bases in between. The CDR3 is made up of 16 amino acids. Germline V gives CDR1 MDHEN, CDR2 SYDVKM. The CDR3 DNA reads as TGTGCCAGCAGTTTTAACCCCTCGAGGGGACTTTATGAGCAGTTCTTC. Amino acid sequence: CASSFNPSRGLYEQFF. Together with reference TRBV28 and TRBJ2-1, the CDR3 gives the full variable domain: DVKVTQSSRYLVKRTGEKVFLECVQDMDHENMFWYRQDPGLGLRLIYFSYDVKMKEKGDIPEGYSVSREKKERFSLILESASTNQTSMYLCASSFNPSRGLYEQFFGPGTRLTVL.

This clonotype has a count of ten or more. This chain links TRBV4-2 with TRBJ1-2, with D possibly being TRBD1 (6 bases). V was cut by 8 bases and J by 2 bases, with 12 bases left in between. The germline V gene encodes CDR1 LGHNA and CDR2 YNFKEQ. There are 13 residues in the CDR3. The CDR3 sequence is CASGFGQNYGYTF. For the CDR3, the DNA is TGTGCCAGCGGCTTCGGACAGAACTATGGCTACACCTTC.

This clonotype came up many times. V gene TRBV28 combines with J gene TRBJ1-2; D may be TRBD1 (5 bases). The germline V gene has CDR1 MDHEN and CDR2 SYDVKM. The CDR3 is 14 residues long. V was shortened by 0 bases and J by 0 bases, with 5 bases between the two germline ends. CDR3 in amino acids: CASSLWDTNYGYTF. The CDR3, as DNA: TGTGCCAGCAGTTTATGGGACACTAACTATGGCTACACCTTC.

The chain combines TRBV28 with TRBJ2-1, with 8 nucleotides matching TRBD2. Germline V gene lookup returns CDR1 MDHEN and CDR2 SYDVKM. The CDR3 consists of 17 residues. Trimming at V came to 3 bases and at J to 4 bases, leaving 11 bases not matched to a gene. The CDR3 region is CASSFPLAGIPYNEQFF. CDR3 in DNA: TGTGCCAGCAGTTTCCCCTTAGCGGGAATACCTTACAATGAGCAGTTCTTC.

This clonotype has a count of ten or more. The chain has TRBV20-1 and TRBJ2-7; no firm D call. Germline V gives CDR1 DFQATT, CDR2 SNEGSKA (reference sequence). This CDR3 is built from 11 residues. Trimming cost V 2 bases and J 7 bases, with 9 bases left between them. The CDR3 DNA sequence: TGCAGTGCTAGACTAGTTCGGGAGCAGTACTTC. Translated: CSARLVREQYF.

This clonotype has a handful of counts. The chain has TRBV7-9 and TRBJ2-2, with D possibly TRBD2 on 6 matching bases. The length of the CDR3 is 15 residues. With 4 bases removed from V and 3 bases from J, the gap between germline ends came to 12 bases. The V gene's germline CDR1 is SEHNR and CDR2 FQNEAQ (reference sequence). The CDR3 nucleotides read TGTGCCAGCAGCTGGGCCGGGGGTGACACCGGGGAGCTGTTTTTT. It specifies CASSWAGGDTGELFF.

This clonotype was seen more than once but under ten times. The chain is built from TRBV7-9 and TRBJ1-1; maybe TRBD1 (6 bases). The length of the CDR3 is 15 residues. Trimming took off 5 bases at V and 3 bases at J, with 16 bases between the two ends. The germline CDR1 and CDR2 sequences are SEHNR and FQNEAQ (reference sequence). CDR3 sequence reads: CASSAPGDAHTEAFF. CDR3 nucleotide sequence: TGTGCCAGCAGCGCCCCAGGGGACGCACACACTGAAGCTTTCTTT.

The chain uses TRBV3-1 and TRBJ2-5; D is uncertain. The CDR3 is made up of 13 amino acids. Trimming shortened V by 4 bases and J by 3 bases, and 9 bases separated the two germline ends. The germline V gene encodes CDR1 LGHDT and CDR2 YNNKEL (reference sequence). The CDR3 sequence: CASSRLVEETQYF. The CDR3 region has the DNA TGTGCCAGCAGCCGCCTTGTTGAAGAGACCCAGTACTTC.

This clonotype was counted only a few times. V and J are TRBV28 and TRBJ2-7; 9 bases match TRBD2. After removal of 4 bases from V and 5 bases from J, the junction contained 9 bases not matched to a gene. This CDR3 spans 15 amino acids. Germline V gene data show CDR1 as MDHEN and CDR2 as SYDVKM. The CDR3 here is CASSYSGRRSNEQYF. The CDR3 nucleotides read TGTGCCAGCAGTTATAGCGGGAGAAGAAGCAACGAGCAGTACTTC.

This clonotype was counted ten times or more. The chain is built from TRBV20-1 and TRBJ2-2, with a tentative D call TRBD2 (5 bases). The CDR3 sequence is 13 residues long. Looked up from germline, CDR1 is DFQATT and CDR2 is SNEGSKA (reference sequence). V gave up 1 base and J gave up 7 bases, with 10 bases separating them. The CDR3 sequence is CSARVGGIGELFF. CDR3 DNA sequence: TGCAGTGCTAGAGTAGGAGGAATCGGGGAGCTGTTTTTT.

At least ten counts were recorded for this clonotype. This chain links TRBV9 with TRBJ2-1, with 8 bases that match TRBD2. Trimming removed 2 bases from V and 8 bases from J; junction bases left unmatched: 9. The CDR3 length is 15 residues. Germline loops: CDR1 SGDLS, CDR2 YYNGEE. The CDR3 DNA follows: TGTGCCAGCAGCGTCAATCCGGGGGGGCACGATGAGCAGTTCTTC. It codes for CASSVNPGGHDEQFF.